The clone carrying this TCR beta chain was seen only a few times. The target antigen is unknown. Overall study findings and caveats: Tumor memory CD4+ T cell TCR gene usage was found to cluster with blood and lymph node memory CD4+ cells and with lymph node naive CD4+ cells.

This CDR3 comprises 15 residues. The V segment lost 6 bases and the J segment 1 base; nucleotides outside the gene matches: 4. Germline CDR1 reads DFQATT; CDR2 reads SNEGSKA (reference sequence). The sorted Tregs were CD4+CD25+CD127-/low cells. After constant-region reverse-primer amplification, full-length variable regions underwent semi-nested PCR with Nested Universal Primer A. MiXCR, run by TCRdb on the 5' RACE reads, gives a single entry per CDR3 protein. The sample holds some 8,300 distinct CDR3 sequences, around 55% seen once. The sequence derives from a female donor with breast cancer. Sequencing input: Tregs sorted from a lymph node. This chain connects TRBV20-1 to TRBJ2-5, with 14 bases lining up with TRBD2. CDR3 nucleotide sequence: TGCAGTGCAAGGACTAGCGGGAGGCCCCAAGAGACCCAGTACTTC. Encoded protein: CSARTSGRPQETQYF.